Reported below is one T cell receptor beta chain. Its target antigen remains unknown. This record comes from a study of cytomegalovirus exposure and HLA in healthy donors (dated by TCRdb to 2016 to 2017). For the wider study: In an earlier analysis of approximately 500 of the donors, 276 Gb of sequence data and just under 120 million unique TCR beta sequences from 180 million or so T cells were reported. Roughly 300 gigabases of sequencing data and 70 million to 85 million unique TCR sequences were included in an early release covering about 700 HLA-typed donors. Of the 300 to 500 genotyped donors, roughly 80% were placed in the genetic ancestry cluster associated with self-reported Caucasian donors. The study aimed to test whether signatures of past pathogen exposure could be identified by cataloging public T cell receptors. Using immunosequencing, the study profiled T cell repertoires from 640 or so subjects and related those repertoires to cytomegalovirus serostatus. Besides the first cohort of roughly 700 subjects, a separate validation cohort made up of roughly 120 different subjects was used. High-throughput TCR immunosequencing, statistical association of individual TCRs with disease status, and machine learning were combined to predict cytomegalovirus infection status. A later analysis re-analyzed previously published TCR beta repertoires from about 730 donors and added high-resolution HLA genotyping to study TCR occurrence patterns. In the later analysis, no new phenotypic data were used to find candidate immune exposures; instead, reliance was placed on TCR beta sequences and their occurrence across donors. An earlier analysis of some 500 of the donors used high-throughput TCR beta sequencing to judge whether each TCR beta V gene segment behaved as functional or pseudogenic. Donor age, sex, ethnicity and CMV serostatus were compiled together with the repertoire data. A later genetic analysis took genome-wide SNP genotypes for 398 of the 666 donors and used that subset as a discovery cohort. Every discovery cohort repertoire had been produced on one sequencing platform. Both class I and class II loci were covered by HLA typing, at four-digit resolution. Typing coverage differed by locus: A, B, C, DRB1 and DQB1 were typed in about 629-640 donors, DQA1 in 522, DPA1 in nearly 610, and DPB1 in 472. A handful of DR-DQ haplotypes were handled as single units for association and clustering because linkage in the cohort was strong. Among around 400 genotyped donors of the cohort, an average of roughly 230,000 unique TCR beta nucleotide sequences was sequenced per donor, of which approximately 19% were non-productive.

The library relied on the immunoSEQ multiplex PCR assay. For the multiplex PCR, a mixture combining 60 forward primers for TCR Vbeta segments and 13 reverse primers for TCR Jbeta segments was used. A multiplex PCR assay on genomic DNA amplified the CDR3 region of rearranged TCR beta genes. The amplified TCR beta libraries were sequenced on the Illumina HiSeq System as 87-base-pair reads. The study's own analysis went as follows. A later analysis tallied 75 million to 85 million unique TCR beta chains across the approximately 670 repertoires, and approximately 12 million of those chains were shared by two or more donors. A nearest-neighbor algorithm error-corrected the raw reads and collapsed the reads into unique sequences, merging closely related sequences to remove PCR and sequencing errors. CDR3 sequences were aligned to IMGT reference sequences to assign V, D and J gene segments. For a sequence to be retained, a match of at least six nucleotides to both a V gene segment and a J gene segment was required. Rearrangements were called productive when the CDR3 lacked stop codons and stayed in frame with V and J; all others were non-productive. Following IMGT convention, CDR3 was defined as the stretch from the second conserved V-encoded cysteine up to the conserved J-encoded phenylalanine. The earlier analysis of about 570 of the donors excluded any sequence lacking an unambiguous match to a single V gene segment. In an earlier analysis of almost 600 of the donors, a V segment was called functional when productive rearrangements were above 56.7%, and segregating when the standard deviation between donors exceeded 5%. A statistical classification framework was built for diagnosing cytomegalovirus status from the catalog of TCR beta chain sequences. In a later analysis, V and J genes were assigned by comparing TCR nucleotide sequences against IMGT/GENE-DB human TR gene sequences. In a later analysis, CDR3 sequences and most-parsimonious VDJ recombination scenarios were assigned using the TCRdist pipeline. In a later analysis, each TCR beta chain was defined by its CDR3 amino acid sequence together with its V-gene family, and reads without a unique V-gene family were excluded. In a later analysis, 450 to 600 highly shared, low-generation-probability nucleotide sequences were removed to address suspected cross-contamination and a sequencing artifact. A later analysis calculated a clonal expansion index for each public chain from normalized within-repertoire ranks of inferred template counts. Generation probabilities in a later analysis came from a VDJ recombination model fitted to out-of-frame rearrangements, and those results were checked against IGoR. In a later analysis, TCR-TCR, TCR-HLA and TCR-CMV co-occurrence was scored with hypergeometric tests, and a repertoire-size bias correction was applied to TCR pairs. To estimate false discovery rates, a later analysis permuted the HLA or CMV assignments 20 times. A later analysis grouped co-occurring TCRs with DBSCAN, adding TCRdist sequence similarity when clustering within HLA-allele-positive subsets. Repertoires with fewer than 30,000 or more than 120,000 public chains, plus five repertoires with anomalous nucleotide sharing, were excluded from co-occurrence clustering. In its TCRdb copy, this immuneACCESS table keeps in-frame sequences only and misses some clones. Where compared with another copy, unresolved V genes explain less than half of these, and the others have no known cause. The V and J calls and clone size come from that table; D and trimming were worked out from the DNA. The sample table holds roughly 60,000 clones. Roughly 4% of the sample rests with the top ten.

Findings and caveats that apply to the study as a whole: In both the original and validation cohorts, the classifier was reported to diagnose cytomegalovirus status with high specificity and sensitivity. In a later analysis, the rate of TCR association differed among HLA loci, with DRB1 alleles having the most associated TCRs and HLA-C alleles having the fewest. In a later genetic analysis, fewer N-insertions in productive TCRs were reported among donors in an Asian-associated ancestry cluster than the approximately 670-donor mean. HLA typing was unavailable for some donors at each locus, so association tests used only the typed subset. The study listed 150 to 200 TCR beta chains as associated with cytomegalovirus. According to a later analysis, parvovirus B19, influenza, CMV and Epstein-Barr virus appeared linked to several top co-occurrence clusters. In this cohort, only TCR beta chains were sequenced, and detectable features were limited by the absence of alpha or paired-chain data. When HLA alleles, especially DR and DQ, strongly co-occurred, TCR associations were difficult to assign to individual alleles. In a later analysis, HLA-associated TCR beta chains showed more clonal expansion and lower generation probabilities than non-associated chains that were equally common. A further reported finding was that TCR beta sequences accurately predicted the HLA-A and HLA-B alleles for most subjects in the first cohort. Roughly uniform sequencing depth across donors was assumed in presence/absence analyses, although this assumption may not hold. Broadly in line with IMGT annotations, most TCR beta V segments showed up in productive rearrangements about 87% or about 30% of the time in an earlier analysis of 450 to 600 of the donors. At a false discovery rate of 0.05, a later analysis linked roughly 17,000 TCR beta sequences to specific HLA alleles. A group of highly shared sequence variants was considered likely to be a technical artifact of the sequencing pipeline. Immune exposure information for the cohort was limited to CMV serostatus. Because the 87-base-pair reads could not distinguish some IMGT-functional V segments, including TRBV6-2 and TRBV6-3, those segments were excluded. In vitro tests confirmed that a few of the cytomegalovirus-associated TCR beta chains recognize cytomegalovirus antigens. According to the authors, the approach could potentially be generalized to other disease states and immunological phenotypes. Most TCR sequences were seen in very few donors, while some public TCRs were found in many individuals. Correlated functional status among segregating V segments might reflect linkage disequilibrium, but an unknown experimental factor could not be ruled out. According to a later analysis, most CMV-associated TCR beta chains appeared to be HLA-restricted, and the HLA associations seemed to be driven largely by CMV exposure. About 17 rarely observed V segments, including chromosome 9 orphons, were excluded from the earlier analysis of several hundred of the donors because counts were too low. An association between a missense DCLRE1C variant and V-gene and J-gene trimming of TCR beta chains was found in a later genetic analysis and replicated in an independent cohort.

V is trimmed back by 5 bases and J by 2 bases, and the junction contains 5 bases that no gene match accounts for. CDR3 length: 14 amino acids, cysteine to phenylalanine. The only DNA kept is the CDR3, 42 bases in frame from the first base. CDR1 SGHDT and CDR2 YYEEEE are derived from the germline V gene. The cohort comprised 666 healthy bone marrow donors. At the time of sampling, every cohort member was nominally healthy, though immune exposures that went unrecorded were likely present. The donor was CMV seronegative and belonged to the group of 350 or so seronegative cohort members. A peripheral blood sample was provided by each donor, and peripheral blood mononuclear cells were used for TCR beta sequencing. The Qiagen DNeasy Blood Extraction Kit was used to extract genomic DNA from the blood cell samples.

Rearrangement joined TRBV5-6 to TRBJ1-2; 8 of the junction bases match TRBD1. The sample taken for sequencing was PBMCs. This TCR derives from a male donor in good health and CMV-seronegative. The CDR3 region: CASRYRGANYGYTF. The nucleotide sequence reads as follows: TGTGCCAGCAGGTACAGGGGGGCGAACTATGGCTACACCTTC.